This T cell receptor (beta chain) derives from a study of T cells in Graves' hyperthyroidism and ophthalmopathy. From RNA transcripts, TCR beta CDR3 regions were amplified. The primer set for the first-round RT-PCR of the TCR CDR3 was HTBI. TCRdb reanalysed the multiplex PCR reads using MiXCR and keeps one entry per CDR3 protein. The sample contains about 640,000 distinct CDR3 sequences, about 45% of which appear only once. V was clipped by 2 bases and J by 3 bases, with 17 bases between them. This CDR3 comprises 17 residues. The germline gives CDR1 SGDLS, CDR2 YYNGEE. Uncontrolled infection, other autoimmune disease, pregnancy or lactation excluded patients. Details on this clonotype: Antigen specificity is unknown.

General observations from the study: A 13 V-J signature model discriminated ophthalmopathy versus stable hyperthyroidism. Progression to ophthalmopathy was predicted a median of roughly 6.6 months early. Most clonotypes expanded in the thyroid (above 0.001) were also present in blood.

The sequenced material came from peripheral blood or thyroid tissue (not recorded which). The chain carries TRBV9 and TRBJ1-4; tentative D call: TRBD1 (5 bases). This TCR derives from an adult man with Graves' disease, either hyperthyroidism or ophthalmopathy (not recorded which). The CDR3 sequence: CASSVGVQQGANEKLFF. In DNA form, the CDR3 reads TGTGCCAGCAGCGTCGGCGTCCAGCAGGGAGCTAATGAAAAACTGTTTTTT.